The rows below give T cell receptor beta chains drawn from one sample of a study of T cell responses to AZD1222 COVID-19 vaccine. The repertoire was sequenced with immunoSEQ multiplex PCR; TCRdb's copy has only in-frame clones and lacks some. Of 100,000 to 150,000 clones listed, about 90% are singletons. Sequenced material: peripheral blood, taken 28 days after the second AZD1222 dose. The receptors here all came from an adult who received the AZD1222 COVID-19 vaccine. Both conserved end residues are part of each CDR3. The order of the fields is clone size, D gene, J gene, V gene, CDR3 protein, CDR3 DNA. A D gene is named only where the DNA matches it firmly. Clone sizes are given selectively: once, few, many, or a class where the clone is expanded.

>few|TRBD1|TRBJ1-2|TRBV28
CASSPGTGSGDGYTF
TGTGCCAGCAGTCCGGGGACAGGGTCCGGTGATGGCTACACCTTC
>.|.|TRBJ2-2|TRBV7-2
CASSSTEAAYTGELFF
TGTGCCAGCAGCTCTACAGAGGCAGCCTACACCGGGGAGCTGTTTTTT
>.|.|TRBJ2-7|TRBV11-1
CASSFLGTGTYEQYF
TGTGCCAGCAGCTTTCTCGGCACAGGGACCTACGAGCAGTACTTC
>.|.|TRBJ1-4|TRBV6-2/TRBV6-3
CASSHRGVYEKLFF
TGTGCCAGCAGCCATCGGGGGGTCTATGAAAAACTGTTTTTT
>.|.|TRBJ1-2|TRBV10-1
CASSENQGPFGYTF
TGCGCCAGCAGTGAGAACCAAGGGCCTTTTGGCTACACCTTC
>.|TRBD1|TRBJ2-3|TRBV6-5
CASRRQGAIADTQYF
TGTGCCAGCAGGAGACAGGGGGCTATTGCAGATACGCAGTATTTT
>.|.|TRBJ1-1|TRBV28
CASTKTGISEAFF
TGTGCCAGCACCAAGACGGGGATTTCCGAAGCTTTCTTT
>.|TRBD2|TRBJ2-3|TRBV6-5
CATAGAGLDTQYF
TGTGCCACAGCGGGAGCCGGATTAGATACGCAGTATTTT
>.|TRBD1|TRBJ1-2|TRBV18
CASSPGTGGAMNGYTF
TGTGCCAGCTCACCAGGGACAGGGGGCGCGATGAATGGCTACACCTTC
>.|.|TRBJ1-5|TRBV10-3
CAISESGALVNQPQHF
TGTGCCATCAGTGAATCAGGGGCTCTGGTCAATCAGCCCCAGCATTTT
>.|.|TRBJ1-2|TRBV27
CASSLGQTGYGYTF
TGTGCCAGCAGTTTAGGACAGACCGGCTATGGCTACACCTTC
>once|.|TRBJ1-1|TRBV28
CASTLDSRTEAFF
TGTGCCAGCACATTAGACTCCCGGACTGAAGCTTTCTTT
>.|.|TRBJ1-1|TRBV10-1
CASSDTALFGGMNTEAFF
TGCGCCAGCAGTGATACCGCCCTTTTCGGGGGCATGAACACTGAAGCTTTCTTT
>.|.|TRBJ2-7|TRBV3-1/TRBV3-2
CASSQIFGVEQYF
TGTGCCAGCAGCCAGATCTTTGGTGTCGAGCAGTACTTC
>.|.|TRBJ1-1|TRBV2
CASSRTENTEAFF
TGTGCCAGCAGCCGGACAGAGAACACTGAAGCTTTCTTT
>.|TRBD2|TRBJ2-7|TRBV27
CASSWALAGELSSYEQYF
TGTGCCAGCAGTTGGGCACTAGCGGGAGAATTAAGCTCCTACGAGCAGTACTTC
>.|.|TRBJ1-1|TRBV19
CASSTRPGGPNTEAFF
TGTGCCAGTAGTACCCGCCCCGGGGGGCCGAACACTGAAGCTTTCTTT
>.|.|TRBJ1-6|TRBV3-1/TRBV3-2
CASSHFAANSPLHF
TGTGCCAGCAGCCATTTCGCGGCAAATTCACCCCTCCACTTT
>.|TRBD1|TRBJ1-5|TRBV27
CASSPDRVQPQHF
TGTGCCAGCAGTCCGGACAGGGTTCAGCCCCAGCATTTT
>few|TRBD2|TRBJ2-1|TRBV5-1
CASRKAGAQNNEQFF
TGCGCCAGCAGAAAAGCGGGGGCCCAAAACAATGAGCAGTTCTTC
>.|TRBD2|TRBJ2-1|TRBV28
CASSSFSGGEYNEQFF
TGTGCCAGCAGTTCATTTAGCGGGGGGGAATACAATGAGCAGTTCTTC
>.|TRBD2|TRBJ2-3|TRBV19
CASTRLAGGGTDTQYF
TGTGCCAGTACGCGACTAGCGGGAGGTGGGACAGATACGCAGTATTTT
>.|.|TRBJ2-5|TRBV7-9
CASSLELDKETQYF
TGTGCCAGCAGCTTAGAGTTGGATAAAGAGACCCAGTACTTC
>.|TRBD2|TRBJ2-7|TRBV3-1/TRBV3-2
CASSPSGTSRLYEQYF
TGTGCCAGCAGCCCAAGCGGGACTAGCAGGCTATACGAGCAGTACTTC
>.|.|TRBJ2-7|TRBV28
CASTPTGMRYEQYF
TGTGCCAGCACCCCAACAGGGATGAGATACGAGCAGTACTTC
>.|.|TRBJ2-3|TRBV28
CASSFWEGTDTQYF
TGTGCCAGCAGTTTTTGGGAAGGCACAGATACGCAGTATTTT
>.|.|TRBJ1-3|TRBV7-9
CASSPEQGSSGNTIYF
TGTGCCAGCAGCCCAGAACAGGGAAGCTCTGGAAACACCATATATTTT
>.|TRBD1|TRBJ1-6|TRBV6-5
CASSWVTGNSPLHF
TGTGCCAGCAGTTGGGTGACAGGGAATTCACCCCTCCACTTT
>.|TRBD2|TRBJ2-2|TRBV28
CASSFPRTSGNTGELFF
TGTGCCAGCAGTTTTCCCCGGACTAGCGGCAACACCGGGGAGCTGTTTTTT
>.|TRBD1|TRBJ1-2|TRBV5-1
CASSLTGERDGYTF
TGCGCCAGCAGCTTGACAGGGGAGAGGGATGGCTACACCTTC
>.|.|TRBJ2-7|TRBV6-5
CASSRDGYYEQYF
TGTGCCAGCAGCCGGGACGGCTACTACGAGCAGTACTTC
>.|.|TRBJ2-7|TRBV28
CASKMRAREQYF
TGTGCCAGCAAGATGAGAGCGCGGGAGCAGTACTTC
>.|.|TRBJ2-4|TRBV6-5
CASAAVGAKNIQYF
TGTGCCAGCGCGGCTGTGGGAGCCAAAAACATTCAGTACTTC
>.|.|TRBJ2-2|TRBV19
CASSSHRDTGELFF
TGTGCCAGTAGTAGCCACAGGGACACCGGGGAGCTGTTTTTT
>.|.|TRBJ1-2|TRBV5-6
CASSLRAGHYGYTF
TGTGCCAGCAGCTTGCGGGCAGGGCACTATGGCTACACCTTC
>.|.|TRBJ1-2|TRBV15
CATSKEPGTHGYTF
TGTGCCACCAGCAAGGAACCAGGGACCCATGGCTACACCTTC
>.|TRBD2|TRBJ2-1|TRBV6-4
CASSDSERGGLDEQFF
TGTGCCAGCAGTGACTCTGAACGGGGGGGCCTTGATGAGCAGTTCTTC
>.|TRBD1|TRBJ2-1|TRBV5-1
CASSSGQGVYNEQFF
TGCGCCAGCAGTTCGGGACAGGGGGTCTACAATGAGCAGTTCTTC
>.|.|TRBJ1-2|TRBV18
CASSRGEYGYTF
TGTGCCAGCTCACGGGGGGAATATGGCTACACCTTC
>.|.|TRBJ2-7|TRBV7-2
CASSSGGYYEQYF
TGTGCCAGCAGCTCCGGAGGGTACTACGAGCAGTACTTC
>.|TRBD1|TRBJ1-5|TRBV2
CASRDRFDQPQHF
TGTGCCAGCCGGGACAGGTTTGATCAGCCCCAGCATTTT
>.|TRBD1|TRBJ1-6|TRBV15
CATSRATGQGGNSPLHF
TGTGCCACCAGCAGAGCGACGGGACAGGGCGGAAATTCACCCCTCCACTTT
>few|.|TRBJ2-7|TRBV5-6
CASSSGQLYEQYF
TGTGCCAGCAGCTCCGGACAACTGTACGAGCAGTACTTC
>.|.|TRBJ2-7|TRBV6-5
CASTQGGYEQYF
TGTGCCAGCACCCAAGGGGGCTACGAGCAGTACTTC
>.|.|TRBJ1-4|TRBV5-5
CASSESAGANEKLFF
TGTGCCAGCAGCGAATCGGCAGGGGCGAATGAAAAACTGTTTTTT
>few|.|TRBJ1-6|TRBV27
CASRDSRGNSPLHF
TGTGCCAGCCGGGACTCGAGGGGTAATTCACCCCTCCACTTT
>.|TRBD1|TRBJ1-1|TRBV7-2
CASSLGPLQGRATEAFF
TGTGCCAGCAGCTTAGGACCCTTACAGGGGAGGGCCACTGAAGCTTTCTTT
>.|.|TRBJ1-5|TRBV6-1
CASSESSGFIQPQHF
TGTGCCAGCAGTGAATCGTCAGGGTTTATTCAGCCCCAGCATTTT
>.|.|TRBJ2-1|TRBV27
CASTANGARNEQFF
TGTGCCAGCACCGCTAATGGCGCGAGGAATGAGCAGTTCTTC
>.|.|TRBJ1-1|TRBV18
CASSEVLGSEAFF
TGTGCCAGCTCAGAAGTTCTGGGCTCTGAAGCTTTCTTT
>.|.|TRBJ1-1|TRBV19
CASNNPRPFAGTEAFF
TGTGCCAGTAACAACCCCCGGCCGTTTGCGGGCACTGAAGCTTTCTTT
>.|.|TRBJ1-5|TRBV19
CASREQGNSNQPQHF
TGTGCCAGTAGAGAGCAGGGCAATAGCAATCAGCCCCAGCATTTT
>.|TRBD2|TRBJ2-1|TRBV3-1/TRBV3-2
CASSPSGASGLYNEQFF
TGTGCCAGCAGCCCGTCTGGGGCTAGCGGCCTGTACAATGAGCAGTTCTTC
>.|.|TRBJ2-7|TRBV19
CASSIVRGALPYEQYF
TGTGCCAGTAGTATAGTTCGGGGGGCGCTTCCCTACGAGCAGTACTTC